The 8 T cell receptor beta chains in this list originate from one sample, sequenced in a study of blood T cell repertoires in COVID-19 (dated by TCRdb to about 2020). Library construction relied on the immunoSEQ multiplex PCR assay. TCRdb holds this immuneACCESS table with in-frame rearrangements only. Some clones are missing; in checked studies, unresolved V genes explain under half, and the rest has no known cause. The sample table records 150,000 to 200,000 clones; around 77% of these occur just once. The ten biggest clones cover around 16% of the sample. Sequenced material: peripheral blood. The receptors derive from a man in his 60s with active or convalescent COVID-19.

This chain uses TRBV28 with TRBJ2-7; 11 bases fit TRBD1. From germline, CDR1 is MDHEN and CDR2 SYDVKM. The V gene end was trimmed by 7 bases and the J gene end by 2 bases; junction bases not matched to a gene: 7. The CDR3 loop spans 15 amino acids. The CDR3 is CASTYGGQGAYEQYF. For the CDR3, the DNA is TGTGCCAGCACCTATGGGGGACAGGGGGCCTACGAGCAGTACTTC.

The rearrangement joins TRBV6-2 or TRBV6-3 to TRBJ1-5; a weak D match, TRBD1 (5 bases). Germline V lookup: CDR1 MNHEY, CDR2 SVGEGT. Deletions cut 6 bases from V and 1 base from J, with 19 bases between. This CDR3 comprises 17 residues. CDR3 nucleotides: TGTGCCAGCAGCGCTCGCGGGGCCCAGAGGAGCAATCAGCCCCAGCATTTT. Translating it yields CASSARGAQRSNQPQHF.

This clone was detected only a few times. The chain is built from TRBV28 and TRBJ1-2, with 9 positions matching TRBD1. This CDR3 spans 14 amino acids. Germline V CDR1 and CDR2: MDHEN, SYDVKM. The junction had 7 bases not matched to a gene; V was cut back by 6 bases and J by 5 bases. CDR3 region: CASRKTGGRYGYTF. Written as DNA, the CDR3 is TGTGCCAGCAGAAAGACAGGGGGAAGGTATGGCTACACCTTC.

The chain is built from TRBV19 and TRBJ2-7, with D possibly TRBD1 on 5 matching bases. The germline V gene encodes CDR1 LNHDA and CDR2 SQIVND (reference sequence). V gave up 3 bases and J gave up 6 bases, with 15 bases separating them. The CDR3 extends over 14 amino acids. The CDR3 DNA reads TGTGCCAGTAGTATTAAGTGGGGCAGTTCCGAGCAGTACTTC. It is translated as CASSIKWGSSEQYF.

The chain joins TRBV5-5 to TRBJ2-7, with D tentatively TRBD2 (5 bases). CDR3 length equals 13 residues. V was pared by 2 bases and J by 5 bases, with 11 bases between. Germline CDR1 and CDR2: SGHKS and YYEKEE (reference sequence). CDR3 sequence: CASSFPGSDEQYF. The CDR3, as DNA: TGTGCCAGCAGCTTCCCGGGATCTGACGAGCAGTACTTC.

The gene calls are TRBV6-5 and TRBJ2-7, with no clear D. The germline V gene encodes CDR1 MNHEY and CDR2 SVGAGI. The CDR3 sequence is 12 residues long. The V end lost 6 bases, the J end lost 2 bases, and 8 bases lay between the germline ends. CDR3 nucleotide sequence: TGTGCCAGCAGGGCAGGTGCCTACGAGCAGTACTTC. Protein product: CASRAGAYEQYF.

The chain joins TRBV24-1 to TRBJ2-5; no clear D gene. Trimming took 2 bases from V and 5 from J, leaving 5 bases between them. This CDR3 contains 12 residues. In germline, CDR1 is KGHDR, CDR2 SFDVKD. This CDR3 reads CATSDSAETQYF. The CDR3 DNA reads TGTGCCACCAGTGATTCCGCGGAGACCCAGTACTTC.

This CDR3 is CASSRQGYTEAFF. In DNA form, the CDR3 reads TGTGCCAGCAGTAGACAGGGATACACTGAAGCTTTCTTT. The chain is built from TRBV5-6 and TRBJ1-1; 7 bases fit TRBD1. This CDR3 region has 13 residues. Germline CDR1 is SGHDT and CDR2 is YYEEEE. V shed 5 bases and J 3 bases; nucleotides not matched to a gene: 4.